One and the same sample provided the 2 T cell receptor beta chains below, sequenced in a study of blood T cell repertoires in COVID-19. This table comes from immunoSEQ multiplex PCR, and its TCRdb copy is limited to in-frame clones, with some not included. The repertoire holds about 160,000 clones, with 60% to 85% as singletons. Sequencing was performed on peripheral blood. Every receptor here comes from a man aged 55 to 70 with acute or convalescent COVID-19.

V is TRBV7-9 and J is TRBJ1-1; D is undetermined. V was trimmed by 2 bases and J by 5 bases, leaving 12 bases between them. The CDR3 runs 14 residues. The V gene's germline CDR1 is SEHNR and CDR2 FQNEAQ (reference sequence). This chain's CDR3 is CASSLMKSGTEAFF. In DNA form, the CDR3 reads TGTGCCAGCAGCTTAATGAAGTCGGGGACTGAAGCTTTCTTT.

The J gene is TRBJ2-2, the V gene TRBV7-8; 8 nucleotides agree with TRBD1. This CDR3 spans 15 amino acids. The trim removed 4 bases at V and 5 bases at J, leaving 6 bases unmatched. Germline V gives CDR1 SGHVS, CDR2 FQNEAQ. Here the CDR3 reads CASSSPGQVTGELFF. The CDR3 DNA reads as TGTGCCAGCAGCTCCCCGGGACAGGTAACCGGGGAGCTGTTTTTT.